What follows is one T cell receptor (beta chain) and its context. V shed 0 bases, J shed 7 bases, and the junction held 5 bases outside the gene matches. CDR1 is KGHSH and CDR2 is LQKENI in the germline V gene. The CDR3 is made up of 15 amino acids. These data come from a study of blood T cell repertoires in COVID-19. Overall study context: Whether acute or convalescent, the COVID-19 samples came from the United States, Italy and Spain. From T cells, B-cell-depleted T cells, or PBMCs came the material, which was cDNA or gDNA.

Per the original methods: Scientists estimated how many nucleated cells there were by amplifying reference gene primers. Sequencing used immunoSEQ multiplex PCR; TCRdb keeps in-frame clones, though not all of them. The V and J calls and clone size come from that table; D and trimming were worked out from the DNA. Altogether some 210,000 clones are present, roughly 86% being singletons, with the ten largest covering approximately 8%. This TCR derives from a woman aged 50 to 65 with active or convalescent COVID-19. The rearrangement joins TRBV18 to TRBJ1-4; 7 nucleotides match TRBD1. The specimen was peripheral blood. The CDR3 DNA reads TGTGCCAGCTCACCACCACAGGGGCAAGGTGAAAAACTGTTTTTT. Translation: CASSPPQGQGEKLFF.